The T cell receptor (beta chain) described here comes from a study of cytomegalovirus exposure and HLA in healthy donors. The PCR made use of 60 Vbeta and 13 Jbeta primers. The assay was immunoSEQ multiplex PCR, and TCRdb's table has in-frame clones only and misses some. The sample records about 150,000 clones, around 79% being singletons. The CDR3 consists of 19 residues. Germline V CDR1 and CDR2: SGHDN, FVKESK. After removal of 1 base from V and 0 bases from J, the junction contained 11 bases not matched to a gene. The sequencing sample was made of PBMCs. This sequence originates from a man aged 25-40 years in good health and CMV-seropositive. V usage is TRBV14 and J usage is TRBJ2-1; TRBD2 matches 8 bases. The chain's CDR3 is CASSQGWGGLAGSYNEQFF. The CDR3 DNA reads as TGTGCCAGCAGCCAAGGGTGGGGTGGGCTAGCGGGCTCCTACAATGAGCAGTTCTTC.